The clone carrying this T cell receptor beta chain was seen many times. The antigen is not known. The CDR3 is 15 amino acids. Trimming removed 3 bases at V and 4 bases at J, with 16 bases between. Per germline, CDR1 MDHEN and CDR2 SYDVKM. Based on clinical symptoms, serum thyroxine and TRAb, thyroid ultrasound and orbital computed tomography, diagnoses were reached. These data originate in a study of T cells in Graves' hyperthyroidism and ophthalmopathy. Study-wide findings and caveats: The model's output predicted ophthalmopathy at a median of roughly seven months prior to onset. Using 13 V-J features, a model discriminated ophthalmopathy from stable hyperthyroidism.

Amplification of TCR beta CDR3 regions was performed using RNA transcripts as template. HTBI primers drove first-round RT-PCR of the TCR CDR3. A single record per CDR3 protein comes from TCRdb applying MiXCR to the multiplex PCR reads. The sample contains almost 600,000 distinct CDR3 sequences, about 45% of which appear only once. Sequencing input: peripheral blood or thyroid tissue (not recorded which). The rearrangement uses TRBV28 and TRBJ2-7, with D possibly matching TRBD1 (6 bases). The TCR originated in a woman under 30 with Graves' hyperthyroidism. The CDR3 loop reads CASSLGTGITYEQYF. The CDR3 coding sequence is TGTGCCAGCAGTTTGGGTACAGGGATTACGTACGAGCAGTACTTC.